This paragraph reports one TCR beta chain. Germline assignment: CDR1 SGHTA and CDR2 FQGNSA. V was clipped by 4 bases and J by 6 bases, with 8 bases between them. This CDR3 is built from 12 residues. The authors' processing: Amplification with reference gene primers provided the estimates of nucleated cell counts. Data came from immunoSEQ multiplex PCR; TCRdb stores just in-frame clones and leaves some out. Clone size and V and J calls were adopted from that table, with D and trimming inferred from the DNA. Here the sample spans approximately 50,000 clones, about nine tenths being singletons. This sample is part of a study of blood T cell repertoires in COVID-19. Study summary: Material from acute and convalescent COVID-19 was sourced from the United States, Italy and Spain. From T cells, B-cell-depleted T cells, or PBMCs came the material, which was cDNA or gDNA.

The sequence derives from a man in his forties or fifties with active COVID-19. Sequencing input: peripheral blood. The chain uses TRBV7-2 and TRBJ2-3; D not certain. Here the CDR3 DNA reads TGTGCCAGCAGCTCAGGTGTCGATACGCAGTATTTT. Its protein is CASSSGVDTQYF.